The present TCR beta chain was sequenced within a study of T cell changes during pregnancy in multiple sclerosis. V trimming: 4 bases; J trimming: 2 bases; junction bases outside the gene matches: 3. CDR1 is SQVTM, CDR2 ANQGSEA, per germline. This CDR3 has 13 residues. Data came from immunoSEQ multiplex PCR; TCRdb stores just in-frame clones and leaves some out. The profile shows approximately 90,000 clones, 85% to 95% of them singletons. The material sequenced was peripheral blood, taken in the third trimester of pregnancy. The source of this sequence is a female donor with multiple sclerosis, enrolled in a pregnancy study. The rearrangement joins TRBV29-1 to TRBJ1-2, with 8 bases matching TRBD1. For the CDR3, the DNA is TGCAGCGTTGCTGGGACAGGCAACTATGGCTACACCTTC. Translation gives CSVAGTGNYGYTF.